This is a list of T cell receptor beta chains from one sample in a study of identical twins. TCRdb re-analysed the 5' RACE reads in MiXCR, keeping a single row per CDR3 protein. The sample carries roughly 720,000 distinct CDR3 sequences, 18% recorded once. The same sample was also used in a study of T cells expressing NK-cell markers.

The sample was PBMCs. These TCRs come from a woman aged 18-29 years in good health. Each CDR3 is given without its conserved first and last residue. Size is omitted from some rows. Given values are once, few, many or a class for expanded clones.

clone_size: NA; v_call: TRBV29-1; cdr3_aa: SALRQGGTEAF
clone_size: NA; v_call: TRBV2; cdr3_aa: ASSSIRTARDSPLH
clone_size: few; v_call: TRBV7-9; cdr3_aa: ASTIMAGVQETQY
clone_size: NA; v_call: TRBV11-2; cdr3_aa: ASSLTSQVNTQY
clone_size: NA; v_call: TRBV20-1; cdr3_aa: SARDLRVAHQETQY
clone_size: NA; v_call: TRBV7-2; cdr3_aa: ASSLSSPEGVSYNEQF
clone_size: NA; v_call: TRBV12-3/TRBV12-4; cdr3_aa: ASSLVGGRNIQY
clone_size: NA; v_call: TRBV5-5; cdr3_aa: ASSFRVDTNYGYT
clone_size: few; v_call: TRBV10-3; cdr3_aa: AISRTGQEPPLH
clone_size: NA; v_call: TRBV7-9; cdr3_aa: ASSPEGYAKNIQY
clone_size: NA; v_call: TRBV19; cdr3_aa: ASSMARNGGWKETQY
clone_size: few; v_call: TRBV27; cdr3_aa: ASSWTGRNEQY
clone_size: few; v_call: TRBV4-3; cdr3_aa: ASSRDREYQPQH
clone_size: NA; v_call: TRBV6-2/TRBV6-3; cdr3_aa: ASSYFVTGDEQY
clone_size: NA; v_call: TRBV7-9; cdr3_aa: ASSRAGFNEKLF
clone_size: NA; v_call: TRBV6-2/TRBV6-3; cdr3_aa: ASSYSGAGAPYNEQF
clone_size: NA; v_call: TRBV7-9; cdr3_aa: ASSLDPGLAKNIQY
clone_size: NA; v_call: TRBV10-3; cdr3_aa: AISPGLVVEQF
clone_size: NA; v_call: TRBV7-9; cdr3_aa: ASSTWGIRLENTEAF
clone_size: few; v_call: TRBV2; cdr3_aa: ASPRRGGEETQY
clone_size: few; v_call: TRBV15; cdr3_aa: ATSRDPGLAGGRQF
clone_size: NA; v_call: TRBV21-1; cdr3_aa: ASSIQREARYNEQF
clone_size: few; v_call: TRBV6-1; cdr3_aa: ASRRQGGGELF
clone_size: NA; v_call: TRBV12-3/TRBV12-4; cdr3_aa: ASSFQTWDYGYT
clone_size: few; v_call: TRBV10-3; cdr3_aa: APAQRAYNEQF
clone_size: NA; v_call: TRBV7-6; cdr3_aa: ASSSGTFFEQY
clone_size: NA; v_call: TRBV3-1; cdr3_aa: ASSQDWGSNQPQH
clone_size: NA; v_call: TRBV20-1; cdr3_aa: SAAQTSWNTDTQY
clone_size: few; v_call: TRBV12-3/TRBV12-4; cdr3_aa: ASSPDRGTYNEQF
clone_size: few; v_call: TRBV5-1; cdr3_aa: ASSSSRPRDTQY
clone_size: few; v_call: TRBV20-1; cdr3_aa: SVKRAGGLLGATDTQY
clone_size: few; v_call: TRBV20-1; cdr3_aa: SAHRQGDLEKLF
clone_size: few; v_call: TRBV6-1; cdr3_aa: ACGRGGNNEQY
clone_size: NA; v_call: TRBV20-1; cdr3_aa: SAYDNRYEKLF
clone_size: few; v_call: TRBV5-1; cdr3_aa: ASSGTGLEGEAF
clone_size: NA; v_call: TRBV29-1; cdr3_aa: SGRRGVDEQY
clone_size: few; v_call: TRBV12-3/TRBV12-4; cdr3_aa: ASSLLVAQPQH
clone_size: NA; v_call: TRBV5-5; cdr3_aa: ASMPPTSGRANEQF
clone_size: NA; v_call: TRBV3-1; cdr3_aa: ASSREGLFAGAEQF
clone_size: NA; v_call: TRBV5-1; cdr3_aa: ASRDRGPGMDGYT
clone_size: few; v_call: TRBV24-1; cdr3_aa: ATSETGPRVNEQF
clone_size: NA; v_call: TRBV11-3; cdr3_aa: ASSPSGGLSHEQF